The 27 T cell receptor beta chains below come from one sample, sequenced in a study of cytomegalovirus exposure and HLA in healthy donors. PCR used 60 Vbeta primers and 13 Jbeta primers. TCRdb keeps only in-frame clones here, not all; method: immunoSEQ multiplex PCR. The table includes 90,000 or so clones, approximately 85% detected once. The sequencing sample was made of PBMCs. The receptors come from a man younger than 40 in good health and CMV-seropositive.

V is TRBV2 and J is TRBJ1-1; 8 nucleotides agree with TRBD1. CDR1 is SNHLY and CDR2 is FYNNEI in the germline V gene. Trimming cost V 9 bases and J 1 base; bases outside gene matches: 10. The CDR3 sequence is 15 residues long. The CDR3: CASAGTGGSNTEAFF. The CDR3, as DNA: TGTGCCAGTGCCGGGACAGGAGGTTCGAACACTGAAGCTTTCTTT. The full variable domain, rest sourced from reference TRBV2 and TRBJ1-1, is EPEVTQTPSHQVTQMGQEVILRCVPISNHLYFYWYRQILGQKVEFLVSFYNNEISEKSEIFDDQFSVERPDGSNFTLKIRSTKLEDSAMYFCASAGTGGSNTEAFFGQGTRLTVV.

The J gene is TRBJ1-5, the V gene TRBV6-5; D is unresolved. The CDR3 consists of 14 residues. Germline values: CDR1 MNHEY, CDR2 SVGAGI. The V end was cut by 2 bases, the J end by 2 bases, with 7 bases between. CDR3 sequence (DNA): TGTGCCAGCAGTTACCTCCCGGGCAATCAGCCCCAGCATTTT. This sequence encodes CASSYLPGNQPQHF.

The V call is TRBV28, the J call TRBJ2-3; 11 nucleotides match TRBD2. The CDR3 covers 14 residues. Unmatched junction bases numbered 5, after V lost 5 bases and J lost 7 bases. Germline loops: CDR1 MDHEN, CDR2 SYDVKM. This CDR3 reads CASSASGRSNTQYF. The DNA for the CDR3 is TGTGCCAGCAGTGCTAGCGGGAGGTCAAATACGCAGTATTTT.

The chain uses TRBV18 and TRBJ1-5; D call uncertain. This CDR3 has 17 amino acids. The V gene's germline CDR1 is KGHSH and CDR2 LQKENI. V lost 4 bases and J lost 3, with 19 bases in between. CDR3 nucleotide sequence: TGTGCCAGCTCACGGAGGAGCGACGGGCTCCTCAATCAGCCCCAGCATTTT. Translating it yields CASSRRSDGLLNQPQHF.

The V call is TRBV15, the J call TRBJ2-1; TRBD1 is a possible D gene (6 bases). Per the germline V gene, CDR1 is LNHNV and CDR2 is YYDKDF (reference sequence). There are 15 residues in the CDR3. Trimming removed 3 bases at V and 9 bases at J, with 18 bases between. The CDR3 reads CATSSGTGRRGEQFF. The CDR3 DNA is TGTGCCACCAGCAGCGGAACAGGGCGCCGGGGTGAGCAGTTCTTC.

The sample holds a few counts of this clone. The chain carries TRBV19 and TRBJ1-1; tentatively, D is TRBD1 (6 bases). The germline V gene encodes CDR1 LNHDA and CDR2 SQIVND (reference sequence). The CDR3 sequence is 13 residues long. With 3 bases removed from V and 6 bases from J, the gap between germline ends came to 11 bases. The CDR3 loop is CASSIGGAAEAFF. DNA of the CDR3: TGTGCCAGTAGTATCGGGGGGGCTGCTGAAGCTTTCTTT.

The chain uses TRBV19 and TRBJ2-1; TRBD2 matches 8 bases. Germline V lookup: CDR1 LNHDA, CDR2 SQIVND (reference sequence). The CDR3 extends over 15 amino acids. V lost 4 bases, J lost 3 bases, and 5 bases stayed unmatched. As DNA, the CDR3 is TGTGCCAGTAGTACCCCCGGGAGGGGCTACAATGAGCAGTTCTTC. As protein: CASSTPGRGYNEQFF.

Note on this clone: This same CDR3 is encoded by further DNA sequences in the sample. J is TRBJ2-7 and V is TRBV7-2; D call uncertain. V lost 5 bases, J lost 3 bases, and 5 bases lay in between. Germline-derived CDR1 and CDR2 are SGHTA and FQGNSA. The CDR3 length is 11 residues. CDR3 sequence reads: CASSPSYEQYF. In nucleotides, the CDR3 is TGTGCCAGCAGCCCCAGCTACGAGCAGTACTTC.

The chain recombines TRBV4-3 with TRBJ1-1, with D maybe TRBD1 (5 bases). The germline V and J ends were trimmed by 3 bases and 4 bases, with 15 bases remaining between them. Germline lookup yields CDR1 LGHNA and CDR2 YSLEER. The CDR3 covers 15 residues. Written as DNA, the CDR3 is TGCGCCAGCAGCCAGGCGGCGGGGGGGACCACTGAAGCTTTCTTT. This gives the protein CASSQAAGGTTEAFF.

The CDR3 is CASSSFRTDTQYF. The CDR3 DNA is TGTGCCAGCAGTTCCTTTCGCACAGATACGCAGTATTTT. The chain links TRBV28 to TRBJ2-3; D remains unclear. V lost 4 bases and J 1 base, leaving 6 bases between the germline ends. The CDR3 is 13 amino acids. Looked up from germline, CDR1 is MDHEN and CDR2 is SYDVKM.

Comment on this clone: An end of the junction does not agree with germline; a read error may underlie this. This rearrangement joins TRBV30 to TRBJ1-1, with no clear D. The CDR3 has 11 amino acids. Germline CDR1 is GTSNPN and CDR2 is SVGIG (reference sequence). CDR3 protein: CAGSMNTEAFF. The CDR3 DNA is TGCGCGGGGTCCATGAACACTGAAGCTTTCTTT. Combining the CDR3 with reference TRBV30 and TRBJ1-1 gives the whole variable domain SQTIHQWPATLVQPVGSPLSLECTVEGTSNPNLYWYRQAAGRGLQLLFYSVGIGQISSEVPQNLSASRPQDRQFILSSKKLLLSDSGFYLCAGSMNTEAFFGQGTRLTVV.

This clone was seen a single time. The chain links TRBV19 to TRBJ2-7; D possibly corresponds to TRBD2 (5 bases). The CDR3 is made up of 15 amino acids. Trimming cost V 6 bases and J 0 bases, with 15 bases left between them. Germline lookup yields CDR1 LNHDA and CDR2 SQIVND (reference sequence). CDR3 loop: CASSSGLILSYEQYF. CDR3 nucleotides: TGTGCCAGTAGCAGCGGACTGATACTCTCCTACGAGCAGTACTTC.

The CDR3: CASSILAEETQYF. Written as DNA, the CDR3 is TGTGCCAGCTCAATACTAGCGGAAGAGACCCAGTACTTC. The V call is TRBV18, the J call TRBJ2-5; 8 positions match TRBD2. Per the germline V gene, CDR1 is KGHSH and CDR2 is LQKENI. This CDR3 is built from 13 residues. J gave up 3 bases and V 5 bases, and 2 bases lay outside the gene matches.

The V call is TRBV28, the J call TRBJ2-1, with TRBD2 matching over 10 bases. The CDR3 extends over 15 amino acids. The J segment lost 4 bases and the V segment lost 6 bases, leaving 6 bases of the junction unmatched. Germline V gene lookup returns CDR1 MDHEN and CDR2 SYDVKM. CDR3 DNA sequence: TGTGCCAGCAGCTCCCCTAGCGGGAGTTACAATGAGCAGTTCTTC. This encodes CASSSPSGSYNEQFF.

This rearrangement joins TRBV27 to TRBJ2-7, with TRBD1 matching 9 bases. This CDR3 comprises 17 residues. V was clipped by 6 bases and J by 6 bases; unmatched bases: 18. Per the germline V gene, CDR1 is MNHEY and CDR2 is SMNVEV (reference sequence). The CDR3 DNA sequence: TGTGCCAGCAGCTGGGGGGCAAGGGCGGGACAGGGTTCCGAGCAGTACTTC. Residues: CASSWGARAGQGSEQYF.

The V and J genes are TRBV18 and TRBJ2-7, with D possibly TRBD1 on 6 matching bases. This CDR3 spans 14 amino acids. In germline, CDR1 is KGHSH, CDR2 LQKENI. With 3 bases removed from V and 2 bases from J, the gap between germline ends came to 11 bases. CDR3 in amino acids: CASSPETGPYEQYF. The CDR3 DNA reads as TGTGCCAGCTCACCTGAGACAGGACCCTACGAGCAGTACTTC.

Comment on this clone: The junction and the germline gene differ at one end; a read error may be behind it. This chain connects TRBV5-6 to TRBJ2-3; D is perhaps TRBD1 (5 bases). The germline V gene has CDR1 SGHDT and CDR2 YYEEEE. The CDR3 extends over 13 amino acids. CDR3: CASSFDSIDTQYF. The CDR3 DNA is TGTGCCAGCAGCTTCGACAGCATAGATACGCAGTATTTT.

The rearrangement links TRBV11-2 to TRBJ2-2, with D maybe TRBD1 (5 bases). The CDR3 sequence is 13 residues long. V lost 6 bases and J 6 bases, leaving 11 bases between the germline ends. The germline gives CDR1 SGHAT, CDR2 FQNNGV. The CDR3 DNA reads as TGTGCCAGCAGGTCAGGGTACGCCGGGGAGCTGTTTTTT. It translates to CASRSGYAGELFF. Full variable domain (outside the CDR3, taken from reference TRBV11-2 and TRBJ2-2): EAGVAQSPRYKIIEKRQSVAFWCNPISGHATLYWYQQILGQGPKLLIQFQNNGVVDDSQLPKDRFSAERLKGVDSTLKIQPAKLEDSAVYLCASRSGYAGELFFGEGSRLTVL.

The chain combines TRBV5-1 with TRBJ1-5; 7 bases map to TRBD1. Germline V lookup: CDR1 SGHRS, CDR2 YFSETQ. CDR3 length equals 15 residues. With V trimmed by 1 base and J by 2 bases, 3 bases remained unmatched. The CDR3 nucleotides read TGCGCCAGCAGCTTGACAGGGGCGGGCAATCAGCCCCAGCATTTT. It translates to CASSLTGAGNQPQHF.

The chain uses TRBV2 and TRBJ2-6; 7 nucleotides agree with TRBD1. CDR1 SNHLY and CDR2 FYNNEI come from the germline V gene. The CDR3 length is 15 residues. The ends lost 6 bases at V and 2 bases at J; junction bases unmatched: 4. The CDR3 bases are TGTGCCAGCAGCGGAGACAGGGCTGGGGCCAACGTCCTGACTTTC. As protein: CASSGDRAGANVLTF.

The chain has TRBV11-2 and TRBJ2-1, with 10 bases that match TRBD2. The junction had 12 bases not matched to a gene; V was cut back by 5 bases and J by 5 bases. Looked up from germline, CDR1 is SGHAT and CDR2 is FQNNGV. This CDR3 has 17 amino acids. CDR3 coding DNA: TGTGCCAGCAGCCGAGAACTAGCGGGACTAATAGACAATGAGCAGTTCTTC. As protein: CASSRELAGLIDNEQFF.

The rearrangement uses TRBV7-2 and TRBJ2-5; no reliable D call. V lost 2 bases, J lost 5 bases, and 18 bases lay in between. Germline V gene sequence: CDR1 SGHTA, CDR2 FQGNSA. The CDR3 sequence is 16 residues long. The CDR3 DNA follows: TGTGCCAGCAGCTTAACGCCTAGGCCCCCCATCGAGACCCAGTACTTC. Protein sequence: CASSLTPRPPIETQYF.

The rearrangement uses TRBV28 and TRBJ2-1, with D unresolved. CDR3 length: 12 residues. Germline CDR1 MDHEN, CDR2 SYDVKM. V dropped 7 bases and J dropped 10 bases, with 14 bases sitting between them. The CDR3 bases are TGTGCCAGCACCCTAGTTTCTGGGGAGCAGTTCTTC. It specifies CASTLVSGEQFF.

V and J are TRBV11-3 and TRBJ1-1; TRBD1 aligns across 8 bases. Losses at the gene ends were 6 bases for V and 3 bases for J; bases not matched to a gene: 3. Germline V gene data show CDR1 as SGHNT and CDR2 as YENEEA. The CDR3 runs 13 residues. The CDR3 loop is CASRGTGYTEAFF. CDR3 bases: TGTGCCAGCAGAGGGACAGGCTACACTGAAGCTTTCTTT.

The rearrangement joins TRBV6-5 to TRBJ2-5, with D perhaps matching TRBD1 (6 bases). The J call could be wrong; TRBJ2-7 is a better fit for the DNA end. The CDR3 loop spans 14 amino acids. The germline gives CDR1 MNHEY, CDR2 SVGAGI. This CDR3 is CATSTGYLSYEQYF. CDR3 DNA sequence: TGTGCCACCTCTACAGGGTACCTCTCCTACGAGCAGTACTTC.

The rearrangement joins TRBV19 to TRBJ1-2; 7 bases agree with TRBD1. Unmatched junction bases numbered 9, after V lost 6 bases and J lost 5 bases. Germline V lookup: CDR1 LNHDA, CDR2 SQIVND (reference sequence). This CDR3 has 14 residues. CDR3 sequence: CASSPHGQEYGYTF. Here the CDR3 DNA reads TGTGCCAGTAGCCCACATGGACAGGAGTATGGCTACACCTTC.

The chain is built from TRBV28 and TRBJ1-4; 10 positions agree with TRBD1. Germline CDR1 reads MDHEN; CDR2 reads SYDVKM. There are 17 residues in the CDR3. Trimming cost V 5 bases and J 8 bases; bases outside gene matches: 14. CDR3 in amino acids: CASSEQRGDRGREKLFF. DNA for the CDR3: TGTGCCAGCAGTGAACAACGAGGGGACAGGGGAAGGGAAAAACTGTTTTTT.